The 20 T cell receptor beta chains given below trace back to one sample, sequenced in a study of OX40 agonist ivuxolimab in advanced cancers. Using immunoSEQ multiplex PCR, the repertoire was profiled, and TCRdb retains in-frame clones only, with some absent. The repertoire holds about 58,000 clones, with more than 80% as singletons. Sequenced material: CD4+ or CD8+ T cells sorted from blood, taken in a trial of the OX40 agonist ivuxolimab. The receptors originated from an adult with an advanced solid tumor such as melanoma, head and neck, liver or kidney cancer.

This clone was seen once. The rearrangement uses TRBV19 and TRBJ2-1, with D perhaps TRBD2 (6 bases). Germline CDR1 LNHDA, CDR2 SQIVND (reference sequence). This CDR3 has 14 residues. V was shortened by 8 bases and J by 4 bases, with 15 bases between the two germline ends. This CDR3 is CASSAGSDYNEQFF. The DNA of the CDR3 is TGTGCCAGTTCAGCCGGGAGCGATTACAATGAGCAGTTCTTC.

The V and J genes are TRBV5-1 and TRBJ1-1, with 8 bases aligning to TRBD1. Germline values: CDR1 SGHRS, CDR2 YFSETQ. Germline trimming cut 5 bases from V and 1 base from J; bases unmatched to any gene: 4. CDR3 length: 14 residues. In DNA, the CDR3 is TGCGCCAGCAGGACTGGGACAGGGAACACTGAAGCTTTCTTT. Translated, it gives CASRTGTGNTEAFF.

This CDR3 reads CASSQEEGFTDTQYF. The CDR3 DNA reads TGTGCCAGCAGCCAAGAGGAGGGGTTCACAGATACGCAGTATTTT. V and J are TRBV4-2 and TRBJ2-3; maybe TRBD2 (6 bases). The V and J ends lost 0 bases and 2 bases respectively, with 9 bases between them. The CDR3 spans 15 residues. Germline V gene lookup returns CDR1 LGHNA and CDR2 YNFKEQ.

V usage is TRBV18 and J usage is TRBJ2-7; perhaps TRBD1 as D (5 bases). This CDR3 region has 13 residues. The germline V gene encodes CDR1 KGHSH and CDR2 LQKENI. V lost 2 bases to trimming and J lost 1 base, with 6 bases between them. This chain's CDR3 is CASSPRGSYEQYF. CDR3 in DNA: TGTGCCAGCTCACCAAGGGGTTCCTACGAGCAGTACTTC.

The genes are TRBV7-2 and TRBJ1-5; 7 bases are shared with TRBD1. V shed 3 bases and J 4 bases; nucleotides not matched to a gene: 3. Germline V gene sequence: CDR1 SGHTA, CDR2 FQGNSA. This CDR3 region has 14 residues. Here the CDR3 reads CASSFGQVNQPQHF. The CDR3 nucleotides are TGTGCCAGCAGCTTCGGACAGGTGAATCAGCCCCAGCATTTT.

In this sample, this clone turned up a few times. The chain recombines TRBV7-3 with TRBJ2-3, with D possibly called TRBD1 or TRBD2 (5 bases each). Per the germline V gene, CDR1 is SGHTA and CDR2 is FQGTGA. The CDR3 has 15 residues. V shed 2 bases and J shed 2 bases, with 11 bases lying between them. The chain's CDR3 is CASSLRGQFTDTQYF. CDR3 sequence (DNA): TGTGCCAGCAGCTTACGGGGCCAGTTCACAGATACGCAGTATTTT.

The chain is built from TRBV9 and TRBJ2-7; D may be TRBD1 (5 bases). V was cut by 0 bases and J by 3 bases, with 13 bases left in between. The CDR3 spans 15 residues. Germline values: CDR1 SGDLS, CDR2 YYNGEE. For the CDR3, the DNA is TGTGCCAGCAGCGTAGGTCAACAGGTTTTCTACGAGCAGTACTTC. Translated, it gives CASSVGQQVFYEQYF.

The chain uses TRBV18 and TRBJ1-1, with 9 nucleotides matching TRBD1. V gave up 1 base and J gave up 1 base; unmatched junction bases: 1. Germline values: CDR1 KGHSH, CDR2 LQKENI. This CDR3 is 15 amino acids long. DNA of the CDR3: TGTGCCAGCTCACCACAGACAGGGGGGAACACTGAAGCTTTCTTT. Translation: CASSPQTGGNTEAFF.

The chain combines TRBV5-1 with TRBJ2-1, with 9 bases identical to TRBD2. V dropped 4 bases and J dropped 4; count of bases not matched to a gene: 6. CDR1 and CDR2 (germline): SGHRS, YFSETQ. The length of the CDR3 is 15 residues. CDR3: CASSEGLATYNEQFF. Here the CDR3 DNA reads TGCGCCAGCAGCGAGGGACTAGCAACTTACAATGAGCAGTTCTTC.

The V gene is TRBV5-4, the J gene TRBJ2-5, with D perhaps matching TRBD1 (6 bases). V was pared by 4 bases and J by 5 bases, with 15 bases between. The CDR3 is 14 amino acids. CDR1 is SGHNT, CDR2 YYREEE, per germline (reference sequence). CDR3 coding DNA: TGTGCCAGCAGCCTGACAGGTGACGGGGAGACCCAGTACTTC. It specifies CASSLTGDGETQYF.

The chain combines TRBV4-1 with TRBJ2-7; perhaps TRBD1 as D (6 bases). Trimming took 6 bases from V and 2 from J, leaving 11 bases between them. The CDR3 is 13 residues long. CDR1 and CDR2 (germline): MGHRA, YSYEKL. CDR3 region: CASRETGTYEQYF. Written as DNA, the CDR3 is TGCGCCAGCAGGGAGACAGGAACCTACGAGCAGTACTTC.

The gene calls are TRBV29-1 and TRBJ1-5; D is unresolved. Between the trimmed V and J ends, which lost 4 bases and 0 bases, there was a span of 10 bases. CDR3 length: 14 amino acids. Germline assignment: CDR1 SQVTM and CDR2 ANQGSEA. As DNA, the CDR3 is TGCAGCGTTGCGTACGGGGATAGCAATCAGCCCCAGCATTTT. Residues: CSVAYGDSNQPQHF.

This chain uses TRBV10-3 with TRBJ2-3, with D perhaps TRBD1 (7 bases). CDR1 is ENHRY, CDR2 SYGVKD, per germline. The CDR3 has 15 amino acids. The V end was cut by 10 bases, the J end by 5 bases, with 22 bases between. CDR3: CATTNQGGRQDTQYF. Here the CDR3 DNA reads TGTGCCACGACGAACCAGGGGGGTCGGCAAGATACGCAGTATTTT.

The CDR3 here is CASSQDFAGYNEQFF. CDR3 nucleotides: TGTGCCAGCAGCCAAGATTTTGCCGGATACAATGAGCAGTTCTTC. The rearrangement uses TRBV4-2 and TRBJ2-1; D is ambiguous. Trimming pared 0 bases from V and 4 bases from J, leaving 10 bases between. CDR3 size: 15 residues. In germline, CDR1 is LGHNA, CDR2 YNFKEQ.

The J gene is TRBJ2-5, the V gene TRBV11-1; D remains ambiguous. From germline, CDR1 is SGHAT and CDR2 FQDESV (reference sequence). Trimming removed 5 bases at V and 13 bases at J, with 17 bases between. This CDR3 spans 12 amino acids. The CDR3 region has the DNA TGTGCCAGCAGCCCTCTAGGCCGGTCCCCGTACTTC. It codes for CASSPLGRSPYF.

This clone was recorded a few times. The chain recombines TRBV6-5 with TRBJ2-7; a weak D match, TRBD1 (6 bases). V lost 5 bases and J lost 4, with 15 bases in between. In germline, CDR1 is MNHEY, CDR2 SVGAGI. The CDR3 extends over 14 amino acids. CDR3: CASSGSGEYYEQYF. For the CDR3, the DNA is TGTGCCAGCAGTGGATCAGGGGAGTATTACGAGCAGTACTTC.

DNA of the CDR3: TGTGCCAGCAGCTTAAACAGGGGAGGGGATGAGCAGTTCTTC. This encodes CASSLNRGGDEQFF. The chain links TRBV7-6 to TRBJ2-1, with D possibly called TRBD1 or TRBD2 (7 bases each). CDR1 SGHVS and CDR2 FNYEAQ come from the germline V gene. With 2 bases removed from V and 8 bases from J, the gap between germline ends came to 13 bases. This CDR3 region has 14 residues. Full variable domain (missing parts from reference TRBV7-6 and TRBJ2-1): GAGVSQSPRYKVTKRGQDVALRCDPISGHVSLYWYRQALGQGPEFLTYFNYEAQQDKSGLPNDRFSAERPEGSISTLTIQRTEQRDSAMYRCASSLNRGGDEQFFGPGTRLTVL.

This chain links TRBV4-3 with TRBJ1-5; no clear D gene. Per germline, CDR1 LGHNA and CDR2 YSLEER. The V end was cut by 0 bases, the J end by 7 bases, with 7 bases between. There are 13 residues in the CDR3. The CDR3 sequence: CASSQDSAQPQHF. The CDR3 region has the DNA TGCGCCAGCAGCCAAGATTCCGCGCAGCCCCAGCATTTT.

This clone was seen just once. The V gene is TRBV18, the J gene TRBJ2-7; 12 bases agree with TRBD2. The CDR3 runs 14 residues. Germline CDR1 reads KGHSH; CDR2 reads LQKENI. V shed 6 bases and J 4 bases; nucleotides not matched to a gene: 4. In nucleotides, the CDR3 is TGTGCCAGCTCCCCGACTAGCGGGAGATACGAGCAGTACTTC. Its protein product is CASSPTSGRYEQYF.

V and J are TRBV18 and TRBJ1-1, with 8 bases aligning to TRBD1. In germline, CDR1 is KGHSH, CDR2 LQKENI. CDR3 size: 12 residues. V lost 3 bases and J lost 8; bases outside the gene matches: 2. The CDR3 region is CASSPRQGEAFF. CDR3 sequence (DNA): TGTGCCAGCTCACCCCGACAGGGGGAAGCTTTCTTT.